What follows are 27 T cell receptor beta chains derived from one specimen sequenced in a study of blood T cell repertoires in COVID-19. TCRdb's copy holds only in-frame clones and misses some; the assay was immunoSEQ multiplex PCR. Of under 20,000 clones in the sample, around 80% were seen once. Material: peripheral blood. The receptor set was obtained from a human donor in a cohort sampled during active COVID-19.

The V gene is TRBV7-3, the J gene TRBJ2-7, with D possibly being TRBD2 (5 bases). Trimming took 4 bases from V and 5 from J, leaving 12 bases between them. The germline CDR1 and CDR2 sequences are SGHTA and FQGTGA. This CDR3 comprises 13 residues. In DNA, the CDR3 is TGTGCCAGCAGCTCCCCTCGGGGAAACGAGCAGTACTTC. It is translated as CASSSPRGNEQYF.

V usage is TRBV11-2 and J usage is TRBJ2-5; 12 nucleotides match TRBD2. With 2 bases clipped from V and 5 bases from J, the junction kept 6 bases outside the gene matches. Germline loops: CDR1 SGHAT, CDR2 FQNNGV. The length of the CDR3 is 16 residues. CDR3 sequence reads: CASSLSRLAGVETQYF. CDR3 in DNA: TGTGCCAGCAGCTTATCACGACTAGCGGGAGTGGAGACCCAGTACTTC.

This chain joins TRBV19 and TRBJ2-1, with D maybe TRBD1 (6 bases). This CDR3 spans 15 amino acids. Trimming shortened V by 0 bases and J by 7 bases, and 13 bases separated the two germline ends. From germline, CDR1 is LNHDA and CDR2 SQIVND (reference sequence). In nucleotides, the CDR3 is TGTGCCAGTAGTATAGATCGGGCAGGGGAAAATGAGCAGTTCTTC. This gives the protein CASSIDRAGENEQFF.

The chain couples TRBV18 to TRBJ1-1; D possibly corresponds to TRBD1 (6 bases). Germline CDR1 reads KGHSH; CDR2 reads LQKENI. V lost 4 bases and J lost 4, with 19 bases in between. The CDR3 loop spans 16 amino acids. The CDR3 DNA reads TGTGCCAGCTCACTCACCAGCAGGGGCATAAGCACTGAAGCTTTCTTT. Amino acid sequence: CASSLTSRGISTEAFF.

The sample holds a few counts of this clone. In nucleotides, the CDR3 is TGTGCCAGCAGCTTGGGGTTGCGGGAATCCTACGAGCAGTACTTC. Protein product: CASSLGLRESYEQYF. The chain uses TRBV5-4 and TRBJ2-7, with D perhaps TRBD2 (6 bases). CDR3 length equals 15 residues. In germline, CDR1 is SGHNT, CDR2 YYREEE (reference sequence). V was cut by 0 bases and J by 1 base, with 11 bases left in between.

V is TRBV6-5 and J is TRBJ1-1, with 8 nucleotides matching TRBD1. This CDR3 contains 13 residues. Germline V gives CDR1 MNHEY, CDR2 SVGAGI. The J segment lost 5 bases and the V segment lost 6 bases, leaving 5 bases of the junction unmatched. The CDR3, as DNA: TGTGCCAGCAGCCGCTACAGGGGGACTGAAGCTTTCTTT. The encoded protein is CASSRYRGTEAFF.

This clone has just a few counts. The chain joins TRBV5-1 to TRBJ2-2, with D hard to call. Germline V gives CDR1 SGHRS, CDR2 YFSETQ. The CDR3 contains 15 residues. The V and J ends lost 1 base and 0 bases respectively, with 7 bases between them. DNA for the CDR3: TGCGCCAGCAGCTTGAGGCAGGCGAACACCGGGGAGCTGTTTTTT. Translation: CASSLRQANTGELFF.

The J gene is TRBJ2-6, the V gene TRBV6-2 or TRBV6-3, with 7 bases aligning to TRBD1. This CDR3 region has 15 residues. In germline, CDR1 is MNHEY, CDR2 SVGEGT. V dropped 4 bases and J dropped 5; count of bases not matched to a gene: 5. The CDR3 DNA follows: TGTGCCAGCAGTTCAAGACAGGGAAGGGCCAACGTCCTGACTTTC. This translates into CASSSRQGRANVLTF.

The CDR3 nucleotides are TGTGCCACCAGACAAAACCAAGAGACCCAGTACTTC. The encoded protein is CATRQNQETQYF. The V and J genes are TRBV28 and TRBJ2-5; D gene unclear. The CDR3 is 12 amino acids. The germline V gene has CDR1 MDHEN and CDR2 SYDVKM. The V end lost 10 bases, the J end lost 0 bases, and 9 bases lay between the germline ends.

The chain links TRBV5-5 to TRBJ1-5, with 9 bases identical to TRBD1. Germline trimming cut 3 bases from V and 9 bases from J; bases unmatched to any gene: 7. This CDR3 region has 14 residues. Germline loops: CDR1 SGHKS, CDR2 YYEKEE (reference sequence). The CDR3 coding sequence is TGTGCCAGCAGCTGGGACAGGGCGGGGGGGCCCCAGCATTTT. As protein: CASSWDRAGGPQHF. Using reference TRBV5-5 and TRBJ1-5 for the parts outside the CDR3, the full variable domain is DAGVTQSPTHLIKTRGQQVTLRCSPISGHKSVSWYQQVLGQGPQFIFQYYEKEERGRGNFPDRFSARQFPNYSSELNVNALLLGDSALYLCASSWDRAGGPQHFGDGTRLSIL.

Comment on this clone: The same CDR3 is also encoded by other DNA sequences in this sample. The chain uses TRBV20-1 and TRBJ2-1; D is unresolved. V gave up 2 bases and J gave up 7 bases, with 6 bases separating them. The germline V gene has CDR1 DFQATT and CDR2 SNEGSKA (reference sequence). The CDR3 spans 11 residues. The CDR3 loop reads CSARSGNEQFF. The CDR3 DNA reads TGCAGTGCTAGATCCGGGAATGAGCAGTTCTTC.

In its sample, this clone was seen once. The rearrangement joins TRBV30 to TRBJ1-4; TRBD1 matches 9 bases. This CDR3 region has 20 residues. V lost 4 bases and J lost 0; bases outside the gene matches: 18. CDR1 GTSNPN and CDR2 SVGIG come from the germline V gene (reference sequence). Written as DNA, the CDR3 is TGTGCCTGGAACCGCTACTCATGGACAGGGGTGGAAGCAACTAATGAAAAACTGTTTTTT. It yields the protein CAWNRYSWTGVEATNEKLFF. The whole variable domain, remainder taken from reference TRBV30 and TRBJ1-4, is SQTIHQWPATLVQPVGSPLSLECTVEGTSNPNLYWYRQAAGRGLQLLFYSVGIGQISSEVPQNLSASRPQDRQFILSSKKLLLSDSGFYLCAWNRYSWTGVEATNEKLFFGSGTQLSVL.

The V gene is TRBV3-1 (or the pseudogene TRBV3-2), the J gene TRBJ2-5; TRBD1 aligns across 7 bases. The trim removed 4 bases at V and 5 bases at J, leaving 16 bases unmatched. Germline V gene sequence: CDR1 LGHDT, CDR2 YNNKEL (reference sequence). This CDR3 spans 17 amino acids. The CDR3 spells CASSPRRGQGDMETQYF. In nucleotides, the CDR3 is TGTGCCAGCAGCCCTCGAAGGGGGCAGGGCGATATGGAGACCCAGTACTTC.

The table lists this clone with a few counts. V gene TRBV3-1 (or the pseudogene TRBV3-2) combines with J gene TRBJ1-1, with D unclear. The germline gives CDR1 LGHDT, CDR2 YNNKEL (reference sequence). Trimming cost V 1 base and J 4 bases, with 16 bases left between them. CDR3 length: 16 residues. The CDR3 loop is CASSQVMRAQVTEAFF. DNA for the CDR3: TGTGCCAGCAGCCAAGTTATGAGGGCGCAAGTCACTGAAGCTTTCTTT.

Comment on this clone: One base away lies a much larger clone, so this may be a sequencing read error. Other nucleotide sequences from this sample produce the same CDR3. V is TRBV6-2 or TRBV6-3 and J is TRBJ2-5, with a weak D call TRBD2 (7 bases). Looked up from germline, CDR1 is MNHEY and CDR2 is SVGEGT. The CDR3 runs 17 residues. CDR3 nucleotide sequence: TGTGCCCGCAGCCCTGTGACGGGGCGGGGGAGGGGGGAGACCCAGTACTTC. It is translated as CARSPVTGRGRGETQYF.

The chain joins TRBV24-1 to TRBJ2-3; 7 bases agree with TRBD2. The CDR3 is 17 amino acids. Germline V CDR1 and CDR2: KGHDR, SFDVKD. After removal of 5 bases from V and 0 bases from J, the junction contained 10 bases not matched to a gene. The CDR3, as DNA: TGTGCCACCAGTGGATGGACGGGAGGAGGTAGCACAGATACGCAGTATTTT. Encoded protein: CATSGWTGGGSTDTQYF.

The J gene is TRBJ1-1, the V gene TRBV18, with D hard to call. The germline V and J ends were trimmed by 5 bases and 1 base, with 11 bases remaining between them. CDR1 and CDR2 (germline): KGHSH, LQKENI. The CDR3 spans 14 residues. The CDR3 here is CASSSGTENTEAFF. The CDR3 nucleotides read TGTGCCAGCTCATCAGGCACAGAGAACACTGAAGCTTTCTTT.

A few counts support this clone. The CDR3 loop reads CASGPGGGSSYGYTF. CDR3 sequence (DNA): TGTGCTAGTGGTCCCGGCGGGGGATCTAGCTATGGCTACACCTTC. The chain combines TRBV12-5 with TRBJ1-2, with D possibly being TRBD1 (5 bases). The germline gives CDR1 LGHNT, CDR2 FRNRAP. V lost 5 bases, J lost 4 bases, and 17 bases lay in between. The CDR3 is 15 amino acids.

This chain uses TRBV27 with TRBJ2-6; D perhaps matches TRBD2 (6 bases). Germline-derived CDR1 and CDR2 are MNHEY and SMNVEV (reference sequence). This CDR3 has 17 amino acids. Trimming shortened V by 0 bases and J by 2 bases, and 11 bases separated the two germline ends. CDR3 region: CASSLSVREAGANVLTF. The CDR3 DNA reads TGTGCCAGCAGTTTATCGGTTAGGGAGGCTGGGGCCAACGTCCTGACTTTC.

This clone turned up a few times. The chain couples TRBV6-2 or TRBV6-3 to TRBJ1-2, with D unresolved. V was trimmed by 6 bases and J by 3 bases, leaving 11 bases between them. Germline V CDR1 and CDR2: MNHEY, SVGEGT. The CDR3 covers 13 residues. CDR3 region: CASSSTGYYGYTF. CDR3 bases: TGTGCCAGCAGCTCCACGGGGTACTATGGCTACACCTTC.

V is TRBV19 and J is TRBJ1-5; 7 bases are shared with TRBD1. Germline CDR1 is LNHDA and CDR2 is SQIVND (reference sequence). J was trimmed by 4 bases and V by 3 bases; bases with no gene match: 3. This CDR3 region has 14 residues. The CDR3 sequence: CASSMGTANQPQHF. DNA for the CDR3: TGTGCCAGTAGTATGGGGACAGCTAATCAGCCCCAGCATTTT.

This rearrangement joins TRBV7-9 to TRBJ2-1; 8 nucleotides align to TRBD2. The germline CDR1 and CDR2 sequences are SEHNR and FQNEAQ (reference sequence). J was trimmed by 0 bases and V by 7 bases; bases with no gene match: 8. This CDR3 has 16 amino acids. The CDR3 bases are TGTGCCAGCACTACAGCGGGGGCAAGCTCCTACAATGAGCAGTTCTTC. Its protein is CASTTAGASSYNEQFF.

The rearrangement uses TRBV5-1 and TRBJ2-1; tentative D call: TRBD1 (7 bases). Germline V gives CDR1 SGHRS, CDR2 YFSETQ. The V end was cut by 7 bases, the J end by 5 bases, with 22 bases between. The CDR3 totals 16 residues. The DNA of the CDR3 is TGCGCCAGCGCCCCGGGGGACAGCAGATTGAACAATGAGCAGTTCTTC. Protein product: CASAPGDSRLNNEQFF.

CDR3 amino acids: CASSIAGGETQYF. The CDR3 nucleotides read TGTGCCAGTAGTATAGCCGGGGGGGAGACCCAGTACTTC. The gene calls are TRBV19 and TRBJ2-5; TRBD2 agrees at 7 bases. The CDR3 spans 13 residues. The J segment lost 5 bases and the V segment lost 1 base, leaving 1 base of the junction unmatched. In germline, CDR1 is LNHDA, CDR2 SQIVND (reference sequence).

The rearrangement uses TRBV24-1 and TRBJ2-5; D is possibly TRBD2 (5 bases). Germline V CDR1 and CDR2: KGHDR, SFDVKD. The CDR3 contains 15 residues. Deletions cut 1 base from V and 2 bases from J, with 10 bases between. The CDR3 DNA follows: TGTGCCACCAGTGATTTTGTCGGACTGCAAGAGACCCAGTACTTC. Its translation is CATSDFVGLQETQYF.

This clone appeared a single time. J is TRBJ1-5 and V is TRBV2, with D possibly matching TRBD1 (6 bases). This CDR3 region has 14 residues. V dropped 5 bases and J dropped 2 bases, with 10 bases sitting between them. Germline assignment: CDR1 SNHLY and CDR2 FYNNEI. The CDR3 is CASSSRTGNQPQHF. The DNA for the CDR3 is TGTGCCAGCAGTTCTAGGACAGGCAATCAGCCCCAGCATTTT.

J is TRBJ2-1 and V is TRBV9; a weak D match, TRBD2 (6 bases). Germline lookup yields CDR1 SGDLS and CDR2 YYNGEE. The CDR3 length is 14 residues. The germline V and J ends were trimmed by 1 base and 7 bases, with 12 bases remaining between them. CDR3 nucleotides: TGTGCCAGCAGCGTACGGGGGAGTGGGAATGAGCAGTTCTTC. Translated: CASSVRGSGNEQFF.